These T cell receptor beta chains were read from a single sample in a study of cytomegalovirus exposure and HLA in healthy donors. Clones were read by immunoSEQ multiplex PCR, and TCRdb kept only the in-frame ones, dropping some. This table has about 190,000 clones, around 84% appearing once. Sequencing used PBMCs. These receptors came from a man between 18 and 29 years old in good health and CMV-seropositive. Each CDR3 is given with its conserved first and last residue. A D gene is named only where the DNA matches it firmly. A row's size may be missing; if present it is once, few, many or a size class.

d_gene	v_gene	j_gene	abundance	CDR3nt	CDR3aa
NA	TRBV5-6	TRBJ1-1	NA	TGTGCCAGCAGGGGCAGGGGATACACTGAAGCTTTCTTT	CASRGRGYTEAFF
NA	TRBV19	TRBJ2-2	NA	TGTGCCAGTAGTTGGACTCCCACCGGGGAGCTGTTTTTT	CASSWTPTGELFF
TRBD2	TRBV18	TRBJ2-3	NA	TGTGCCAGCTCACCACTAGCGGGAGGAACAGATACGCAGTATTTT	CASSPLAGGTDTQYF
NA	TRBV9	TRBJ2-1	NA	TGTGCCAGCAGCGTAGAGACGGGAGCCTCCTACAATGAGCAGTTCTTC	CASSVETGASYNEQFF
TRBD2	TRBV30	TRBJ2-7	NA	TGTGCCTGTGGGCTAGCGGGCCTCCATTACGAGCAGTACTTC	CACGLAGLHYEQYF
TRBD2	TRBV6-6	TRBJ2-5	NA	TGTGCCAGCAGTGGCTTCGGTAGGGGAGGGGAGACCCAGTACTTC	CASSGFGRGGETQYF
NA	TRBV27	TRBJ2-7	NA	TGTGCCAGCAGCACAGGGAACGAGCAGTACTTC	CASSTGNEQYF
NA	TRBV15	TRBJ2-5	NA	TGTGCCACCAGCAGAGACAGGGTTGGCGAGACCCAGTACTTC	CATSRDRVGETQYF
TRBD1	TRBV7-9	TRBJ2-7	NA	TGTGCCAGCAGCCCCCGGGGACAGTTTCGGATGGAGCAGTACTTC	CASSPRGQFRMEQYF
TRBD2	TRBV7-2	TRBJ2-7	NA	TGTGCCAGCAGCTTAAGAGCGGGAGGATACGAGCAGTACTTC	CASSLRAGGYEQYF
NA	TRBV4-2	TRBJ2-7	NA	TGTGCCAGCAGCTCACACGCCGCGGGAACCTACGAGCAGTACTTC	CASSSHAAGTYEQYF
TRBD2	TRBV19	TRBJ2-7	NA	TGTGCCAGCCGAAGCGGGGCGACCTACGAGCAGTACTTC	CASRSGATYEQYF
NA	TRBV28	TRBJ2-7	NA	TGTGCCAGCAGTTTCCCCCCGAGCTCCTACGAGCAGTACTTC	CASSFPPSSYEQYF
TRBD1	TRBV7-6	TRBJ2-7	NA	TGTGCCAGCAGCGGGAAGGAGACATTCCGGGACAGCACCCTCTCCTACGAGCAGTACTTC	CASSGKETFRDSTLSYEQYF
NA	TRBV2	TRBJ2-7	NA	TGTGCCAGCAGTGAATTTATTCCCGAGCAGTACTTC	CASSEFIPEQYF
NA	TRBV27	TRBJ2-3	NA	TGTGCCAGCAACCAAAGGATGGAGCGTACGCAGTATTTT	CASNQRMERTQYF
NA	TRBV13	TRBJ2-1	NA	TGTGCCAGCAGCTTTCGACTAAATGAGCAGTTCTTC	CASSFRLNEQFF
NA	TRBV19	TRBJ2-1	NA	TGTGCCAGTACTCCCGTGGGGGGCTCCTACAATGAGCAGTTCTTC	CASTPVGGSYNEQFF
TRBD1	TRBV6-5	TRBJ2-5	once	TGTGCCAGCAGTCGACAGGGACGAGAGACCCAGTACTTC	CASSRQGRETQYF
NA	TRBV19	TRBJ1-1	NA	TGTGCCAGTAGTATATTCGGGGGCACTGAAGCTTTCTTT	CASSIFGGTEAFF
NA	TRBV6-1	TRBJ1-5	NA	TGTGCCAGCAGCGCCTCGGGAGATCAGCCCCAGCATTTT	CASSASGDQPQHF
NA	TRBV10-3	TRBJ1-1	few	TGTGCCATCAGTGAGCCTGCCCCGGGGTCCACTGAAGCTTTCTTT	CAISEPAPGSTEAFF
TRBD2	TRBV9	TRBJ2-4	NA	TGTGCCAGCAGCACCCGAGCGGGAGGGTACAAAAACATTCAGTACTTC	CASSTRAGGYKNIQYF
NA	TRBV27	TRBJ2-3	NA	TGTGCCAGCAGTCTACAGACAGTCAGCTTTAGCACAGATACGCAGTATTTT	CASSLQTVSFSTDTQYF
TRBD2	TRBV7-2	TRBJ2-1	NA	TGTGCCAGCAGCCCACGGACTAGCGGCTACAATGAGCAGTTCTTC	CASSPRTSGYNEQFF
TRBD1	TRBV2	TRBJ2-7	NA	TGTGCCAGCCTACGAATAACAGGACAGGGAGGTTCAGGCGCGAACGAGCAGTACTTC	CASLRITGQGGSGANEQYF
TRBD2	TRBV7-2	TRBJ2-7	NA	TGTGCCAGCAGCCTCGGGACTAGCGGGAGTTACGAGCAGTACTTC	CASSLGTSGSYEQYF
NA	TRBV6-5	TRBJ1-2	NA	TGTGCCAGCAGTTACAACAGGGTGGGATATGGCTACACCTTC	CASSYNRVGYGYTF
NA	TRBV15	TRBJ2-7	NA	TGTGCCACCAGCAGGGCCCTAGCCTTCGATCGATACGAGCAGTACTTC	CATSRALAFDRYEQYF
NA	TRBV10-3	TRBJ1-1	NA	TGTGCCATCAGTGGGGGCACCACTCAAGCTTTCTTT	CAISGGTTQAFF
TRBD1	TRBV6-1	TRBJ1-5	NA	TGTGCCAGCAGCCAAGACAGGGGAGGGGATCAGCCCCAGCATTTT	CASSQDRGGDQPQHF
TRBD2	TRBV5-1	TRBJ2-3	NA	TGCGCCAGCAGCACGGGACTAGCGGGAGGGTCAGATACGCAGTATTTT	CASSTGLAGGSDTQYF
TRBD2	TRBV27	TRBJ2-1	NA	TGTGCCAGCAGTATAGCGGGGAGCTCCTACAATGAGCAGTTCTTC	CASSIAGSSYNEQFF
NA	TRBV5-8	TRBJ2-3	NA	TGTGCCAGCAGCTTGGGGCAGTACACAGATACGCAGTATTTT	CASSLGQYTDTQYF
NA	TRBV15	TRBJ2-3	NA	TGTGCCACCAGCAGAGCCGCGGATACGCAGTATTTT	CATSRAADTQYF
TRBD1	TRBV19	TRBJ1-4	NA	TGTGCCAGTAGTATAGCGACAGGGGCAACTAATGAAAAACTGTTTTTT	CASSIATGATNEKLFF
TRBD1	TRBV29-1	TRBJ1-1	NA	TGCAGCGACGACAATTATACTGGACAGGGGGCGTACACTGAAGCTTTCTTT	CSDDNYTGQGAYTEAFF
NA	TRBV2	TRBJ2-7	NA	TGTGCCAGCAACCGAGTTTGGAGCGAGGAGCAGTACTTC	CASNRVWSEEQYF
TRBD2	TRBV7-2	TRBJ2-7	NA	TGTGCCAGCAGCTCCGATAGCGGGAGGGCCTACGAGCAGTACTTC	CASSSDSGRAYEQYF
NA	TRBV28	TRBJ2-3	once	TGTGCCAGCACCCCATTAATCCCCAGAGATACGCAGTATTTT	CASTPLIPRDTQYF
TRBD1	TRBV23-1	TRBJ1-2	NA	TGCGCCAGCAGTCGGGGTGGACAGGGGGAGTATGGCTACACCTTC	CASSRGGQGEYGYTF
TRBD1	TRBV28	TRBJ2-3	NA	TGTGCCAGCAGTCCTCCCGACAGGGGGCAAGCAGATACGCAGTATTTT	CASSPPDRGQADTQYF
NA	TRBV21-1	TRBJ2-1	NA	TGTGCCAGCAGCAAAGCGCGGGGGAGCTCCTACAATGAGCAGTTCTTC	CASSKARGSSYNEQFF
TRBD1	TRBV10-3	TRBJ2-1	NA	TGTGCCATCAGTGATGGACAGGGGGCTAACTACAATGAGCAGTTCTTC	CAISDGQGANYNEQFF
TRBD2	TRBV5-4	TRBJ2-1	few	TGTGCCAGCAGCTTGGGCGGGAGTAGCGGTGAGCAGTTCTTC	CASSLGGSSGEQFF
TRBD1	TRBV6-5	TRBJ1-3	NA	TGTGCCAGCAGCGGACAGGACTCTGGAAACACCATATATTTT	CASSGQDSGNTIYF
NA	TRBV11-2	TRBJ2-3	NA	TGTGCCAGCAGCCAGCAGGGTCGGAGCACAGATACGCAGTATTTT	CASSQQGRSTDTQYF
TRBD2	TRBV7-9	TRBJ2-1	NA	TGTGCCAGCAGGGGGGGGTACAATGAGCAGTTCTTC	CASRGGYNEQFF
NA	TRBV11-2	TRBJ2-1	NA	TGTGCCAGCAGCTTAGGCGCTAGAAATGAGCAGTTCTTC	CASSLGARNEQFF
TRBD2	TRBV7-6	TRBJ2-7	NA	TGTGCCAGCAGCTTAGCGGGGACTAGCGGGAGGGCGTACGAGCAGTACTTC	CASSLAGTSGRAYEQYF
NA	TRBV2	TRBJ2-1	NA	TGTGCCAGCAGGGGGCAAGGGCTAAATGCCTACAATGAGCAGTTCTTC	CASRGQGLNAYNEQFF